What follows describes a single T cell receptor beta chain. Terminally differentiated effector memory CD45RA+ cells were excluded by CCR7 positive selection of CD45RO-negative cells. Sequencing was performed with immunoSEQ multiplex PCR; in TCRdb, only in-frame clones are kept and a portion is missing. The table shows under 1 million clones, with approximately 92% occurring only once. This sample was taken from a study of shared clonotypes between healthy human individuals. This CDR3 spans 15 amino acids. J lost 5 bases, V lost 0 bases, and 6 bases had no gene match. Germline lookup yields CDR1 SGHTA and CDR2 FQGTGA.

Sequenced: naive CD8+ T cells sorted from blood. This receptor was identified in a man aged 30 to 39 in good health. This chain joins TRBV7-3 and TRBJ2-5; 7 bases match TRBD2. CDR3 nucleotide sequence: TGTGCCAGCAGCTTAACAGAGACTAGCCGGGAGACCCAGTACTTC. Translated, it gives CASSLTETSRETQYF.